These 21 T cell receptor beta chains were sequenced from one sample in a study of molecular identifiers for immune sequencing clone quantification. TCRdb re-called the PCR reads with MiXCR, one entry per CDR3 protein. The sample yields hundreds of thousands of distinct CDR3 sequences, less than 20% seen once. The sequenced material came from naive CD8+ T cells from blood, with Jurkat cell RNA spiked in. Subset of the sample: FACS-sorted CD8+CD4-CCR7+CD45RA+ naive T cells. The receptor set was obtained from a human donor in good health. Some libraries in this study had Jurkat cell RNA spiked in.

This clonotype was seen many times. The V call is TRBV3-1, the J call TRBJ2-7; D gene ambiguous. V was cut by 4 bases and J by 5 bases, with 12 bases left in between. CDR1 is LGHDT, CDR2 YNNKEL, per germline (reference sequence). This CDR3 is built from 13 residues. The CDR3 loop reads CASSRAWYHEQYF. The CDR3 nucleotides are TGTGCCAGCAGCCGGGCGTGGTATCACGAGCAGTACTTC.

The genes are TRBV7-9 and TRBJ2-2; unclear D gene. The CDR3 length is 15 residues. Trimming pared 5 bases from V and 4 bases from J, leaving 14 bases between. Per the germline V gene, CDR1 is SEHNR and CDR2 is FQNEAQ (reference sequence). CDR3: CASSPSGVGTGELFF. CDR3 sequence (DNA): TGTGCCAGCAGCCCGAGTGGGGTCGGCACCGGGGAGCTGTTTTTT.

The sample holds a few counts of this clonotype. This chain joins TRBV7-9 and TRBJ2-7; 10 bases line up with TRBD1. Germline V gene data show CDR1 as SEHNR and CDR2 as FQNEAQ (reference sequence). This CDR3 has 15 amino acids. Germline trimming cut 5 bases from V and 4 bases from J; bases unmatched to any gene: 8. CDR3 region: CASSHAGQGEYEQYF. For the CDR3, the DNA is TGTGCCAGCAGCCACGCCGGACAGGGGGAATACGAGCAGTACTTC.

On this clonotype itself: The missing conserved phenylalanine or tryptophan at the end of this CDR3 makes a read error likely. The V gene is TRBV19, the J gene TRBJ2-1; D is undetermined. The CDR3 loop spans 12 amino acids. Trimming stripped 7 bases from V and 7 bases from J, with 11 bases between. Germline CDR1 LNHDA, CDR2 SQIVND (reference sequence). The CDR3 reads CASKSGRNEQFS. Written as DNA, the CDR3 is TGTGCCAGTAAGAGTGGTCGGAATGAGCAGTTCTCC.

This clonotype was found a few times. The J gene is TRBJ1-3, the V gene TRBV7-9; tentatively, D is TRBD1 (6 bases). This CDR3 is 16 amino acids long. V lost 5 bases, J lost 0 bases, and 14 bases lay in between. CDR1 and CDR2 from the germline V gene are SEHNR and FQNEAQ (reference sequence). The chain's CDR3 is CASSRPRGLSGNTIYF. In DNA form, the CDR3 reads TGTGCCAGCAGCCGCCCACGGGGGCTCTCTGGAAACACCATATATTTT.

In the case of this clonotype: This could be a read error, since a much larger clone is one nucleotide away. The J gene is TRBJ2-7, the V gene TRBV6-2 or TRBV6-3; 7 bases map to TRBD1. Losses at the gene ends were 10 bases for V and 3 bases for J; bases not matched to a gene: 15. Germline CDR1 reads MNHEY; CDR2 reads SVGEGT. The length of the CDR3 is 15 residues. The CDR3 nucleotides read TGTGCCAACAGCCCTAACCGACAGGGTTACTACGAGCAGTACTTC. Its protein is CANSPNRQGYYEQYF.

This clonotype was detected ten times or more. The rearrangement uses TRBV29-1 and TRBJ1-2, with 9 bases that match TRBD1. J gave up 3 bases and V 3 bases, and 2 bases lay outside the gene matches. This CDR3 is built from 13 residues. From germline, CDR1 is SQVTM and CDR2 ANQGSEA. Written as DNA, the CDR3 is TGCAGCGTTGATGGGGACAGGGACTATGGCTACACCTTC. Its translation is CSVDGDRDYGYTF.

Details on this clonotype: Just one base apart from a much larger clone, this may be a read error. The chain employs TRBV11-2 and TRBJ2-1, with D maybe TRBD1 (5 bases). This CDR3 is built from 16 residues. The germline V gene encodes CDR1 SGHAT and CDR2 FQNNGV. For the CDR3, the DNA is TGTGCCAGCGGCTTAGTCCCGGACAAAACCTACAATGAGCAGTTCTTC. Translation: CASGLVPDKTYNEQFF.

The rearrangement uses TRBV7-8 and TRBJ2-1, with D tentatively TRBD2 (6 bases). V was cut by 3 bases and J by 14 bases, with 17 bases left in between. This CDR3 has 13 residues. Germline V gene lookup returns CDR1 SGHVS and CDR2 FQNEAQ. This chain's CDR3 is CASSFLGLSGEFF. CDR3 sequence (DNA): TGTGCCAGCAGCTTTTTGGGACTGTCTGGAGAGTTCTTC.

The V call is TRBV21-1, the J call TRBJ1-1. TRBV21-1 is an annotated pseudogene. The CDR3 is made up of 12 amino acids. The CDR3 region is CASAEAWTEAFF. CDR3 bases: TGTGCCAGCGCCGAAGCATGGACTGAAGCTTTCTTT.

Many counts were recorded for this clonotype. The genes are TRBV6-2 or TRBV6-3 and TRBJ2-3, with TRBD2 identical over 10 bases. The J segment lost 4 bases and the V segment lost 5 bases, leaving 6 bases of the junction unmatched. CDR3 length: 15 amino acids. Germline values: CDR1 MNHEY, CDR2 SVGEGT. The CDR3 protein is CASSDSGGGADTQYF. CDR3 bases: TGTGCCAGCAGTGACAGCGGGGGGGGCGCAGATACGCAGTATTTT.

The rearrangement joins TRBV7-9 to TRBJ2-1, with TRBD1 as a possible D gene (6 bases). In germline, CDR1 is SEHNR, CDR2 FQNEAQ (reference sequence). This CDR3 is built from 14 residues. V gave up 6 bases and J gave up 3 bases, with 12 bases separating them. The CDR3 DNA reads as TGTGCCAGCAGTTCCCCAGGGGTCTACAATGAGCAGTTCTTC. It is translated as CASSSPGVYNEQFF.

This chain uses TRBV11-2 with TRBJ2-1; tentatively, D is TRBD2 (5 bases). V was clipped by 0 bases and J by 3 bases, with 9 bases between them. This CDR3 has 15 amino acids. Germline V CDR1 and CDR2: SGHAT, FQNNGV. The CDR3 coding sequence is TGTGCCAGCAGCTTAGAGGTTAGCGACTACAATGAGCAGTTCTTC. Its translation: CASSLEVSDYNEQFF.

At least ten counts were recorded for this clonotype. The chain couples TRBV12-5 to TRBJ1-5; D not resolved. This CDR3 has 16 residues. Germline V gene sequence: CDR1 LGHNT, CDR2 FRNRAP. The V and J ends lost 0 bases and 9 bases respectively, with 18 bases between them. The CDR3 coding sequence is TGTGCTAGTGGTTTGGTAAAGGCGGATGGGTATTCGCCCCAGCATTTT. Translation: CASGLVKADGYSPQHF.

The rearrangement links TRBV29-1 to TRBJ2-3; D remains ambiguous. Germline V gives CDR1 SQVTM, CDR2 ANQGSEA. The length of the CDR3 is 14 residues. V lost 2 bases, J lost 0 bases, and 9 bases lay in between. CDR3 region: CSVEKQDSTDTQYF. The CDR3, as DNA: TGCAGCGTTGAAAAGCAGGACAGCACAGATACGCAGTATTTT.

Many counts were recorded for this clonotype. The CDR3 nucleotides read TGTGCCAGCAGCTTGCGACAGAACAATCAGCCCCAGCATTTT. It encodes CASSLRQNNQPQHF. The genes are TRBV5-5 and TRBJ1-5; weak D call: TRBD1 (5 bases). This CDR3 has 14 amino acids. V lost 1 base and J lost 3, with 8 bases in between. CDR1 SGHKS and CDR2 YYEKEE come from the germline V gene (reference sequence).

This clonotype has a count of ten or more. The rearrangement uses TRBV9 and TRBJ2-5; 9 bases fit TRBD1. The V and J ends lost 2 bases and 0 bases, in that order; junction bases with no gene match: 2. The germline CDR1 and CDR2 sequences are SGDLS and YYNGEE. This CDR3 comprises 15 residues. This CDR3 reads CASSVGTGYQETQYF. Here the CDR3 DNA reads TGTGCCAGCAGCGTTGGGACAGGGTACCAAGAGACCCAGTACTTC.

This clonotype was detected ten times or more. This chain connects TRBV7-6 to TRBJ2-5; D is unclear. V shed 1 base and J shed 4 bases, with 7 bases lying between them. Per germline, CDR1 SGHVS and CDR2 FNYEAQ. The CDR3 has 13 residues. DNA for the CDR3: TGTGCCAGCAGCTTAGTACAGCCAGAGACCCAGTACTTC. Its protein product is CASSLVQPETQYF.

This clonotype was observed a handful of times. The chain carries TRBV6-2 or TRBV6-3 and TRBJ1-5; D unclear. Germline CDR1 reads MNHEY; CDR2 reads SVGEGT. This CDR3 comprises 14 residues. Trimming shortened V by 2 bases and J by 1 base, and 6 bases separated the two germline ends. The CDR3 nucleotides read TGTGCCAGCAGTTACGAACTGAGCAATCAGCCCCAGCATTTT. Translated, it gives CASSYELSNQPQHF.

This clonotype was detected ten times or more. J is TRBJ2-7 and V is TRBV13, with 7 nucleotides matching TRBD2. Germline V gene lookup returns CDR1 PRHDT and CDR2 FYEKMQ (reference sequence). The CDR3 is 13 amino acids. The V gene end was trimmed by 3 bases and the J gene end by 6 bases; junction bases not matched to a gene: 5. The CDR3 region has the DNA TGTGCCAGCAGCTTGGGGACTATAAGCGAGCAGTACTTC. As protein: CASSLGTISEQYF.

Comments on this clonotype: Just one base apart from a much larger clone, this may be a read error. The chain carries TRBV14 and TRBJ2-7; TRBD1 might be the D (5 bases). The CDR3 is 14 amino acids. V lost 8 bases to trimming and J lost 4 bases, with 18 bases between them. Per germline, CDR1 SGHDN and CDR2 FVKESK. As DNA, the CDR3 is TGTGCCAGCGGCCCAGAAAAGGGGTTTTACGAGCAGTACTTC. Encoded protein: CASGPEKGFYEQYF.